The clone carrying this TCR beta chain came up a few times. Its antigen is currently unknown. This specimen comes from a study of beta chain features in type 1 diabetes. CDR1 is MDHEN and CDR2 is SYDVKM in the germline V gene. The CDR3 contains 11 residues. The V end lost 5 bases, the J end lost 8 bases, and 7 bases lay between the germline ends. Once sorted, every population was more than 95% pure. Study findings and constraints: PCR might show a preference for shorter templates, equally across patients and controls. Shortening of TCRB CDR3s, moderate but significant, appeared in all four CD4+ subsets of Type 1 diabetes patients. More deletions and fewer insertions at VDJ junctions were seen in type 1 diabetes patients. Researchers cautioned that cDNA sequencing could over-represent cells with high TCR expression.

The entirety of the isolated RNA underwent reverse transcription, so expressed TCRB transcripts were sequenced. The method was immunoSEQ multiplex PCR; TCRdb's version includes in-frame clones alone and lacks a portion of them. The sample has 200,000 to 300,000 clones, about a fifth seen once. The V and J genes are TRBV28 and TRBJ1-5; D gene uncertain. The specimen was naive CD4+ T cells from blood. This TCR was recovered from a woman in her thirties or forties with type 1 diabetes. The CDR3 is CASSLREPQHF. The CDR3 DNA reads TGTGCCAGCAGTCTACGTGAGCCCCAGCATTTT.